The 13 T cell receptor beta chains listed next were all sequenced from one sample in a study of cytomegalovirus exposure and HLA in healthy donors (dated by TCRdb to about 2017). Receptor libraries were prepared by the immunoSEQ multiplex PCR assay. A mixture of 60 forward primers for TCR Vbeta segments and 13 reverse primers for TCR Jbeta segments was used in the multiplex PCR. Held by TCRdb, this immuneACCESS table contains in-frame sequences only and omits some clones. Under half of the omission traces to an unresolved V gene where checked; the cause of the rest is unknown. The sample includes roughly 200,000 clones, with 75% to 90% observed a single time. The ten top clones hold around 0.3% of the sample. Sequenced: PBMCs. The receptor source for this set is a woman in her twenties or thirties in good health and CMV-seronegative.

The chain couples TRBV19 to TRBJ2-7; TRBD2 matches at 9 bases. V shed 5 bases, J shed 3 bases, and the junction held 5 bases outside the gene matches. This CDR3 spans 14 amino acids. CDR1 is LNHDA and CDR2 is SQIVND in the germline V gene (reference sequence). Here the CDR3 reads CASSPLAGSYEQYF. The CDR3 region has the DNA TGTGCCAGTAGTCCGCTAGCGGGAAGCTACGAGCAGTACTTC. The full variable domain, in which reference TRBV19 and TRBJ2-7 provide the parts outside the CDR3, is DGGITQSPKYLFRKEGQNVTLSCEQNLNHDAMYWYRQDPGQGLRLIYYSQIVNDFQKGDIAEGYSVSREKKESFPLTVTSAQKNPTAFYLCASSPLAGSYEQYFGPGTRLTVT.

Remarks on this clone: The sample carries other DNA sequences with the same CDR3. The chain couples TRBV9 to TRBJ2-1, with D unresolved. Trimming took off 0 bases at V and 7 bases at J, with 8 bases between the two ends. The CDR3 loop spans 13 amino acids. Germline CDR1 is SGDLS and CDR2 is YYNGEE. The CDR3 region is CASSVGLVNEQFF. The DNA for the CDR3 is TGTGCCAGCAGCGTAGGACTCGTGAATGAGCAGTTCTTC. Full variable domain (outside the CDR3, taken from reference TRBV9 and TRBJ2-1): DSGVTQTPKHLITATGQRVTLRCSPRSGDLSVYWYQQSLDQGLQFLIQYYNGEERAKGNILERFSAQQFPDLHSELNLSSLELGDSALYFCASSVGLVNEQFFGPGTRLTVL.

This clone was counted a few times. The V gene is TRBV5-8, the J gene TRBJ2-7, with a possible D match to TRBD1 (6 bases). CDR3 length: 15 residues. V gave up 2 bases and J gave up 4 bases, with 16 bases separating them. Germline CDR1 is SGHTS and CDR2 is YDEGEE. CDR3 residues: CASSLGGQIGYEQYF. DNA of the CDR3: TGTGCCAGCAGCTTAGGGGGACAAATAGGTTACGAGCAGTACTTC. The full variable domain, its missing parts supplied by reference TRBV5-8 and TRBJ2-7, is EAGVTQSPTHLIKTRGQQATLRCSPISGHTSVYWYQQALGLGLQFLLWYDEGEERNRGNFPPRFSGRQFPNYSSELNVNALELEDSALYLCASSLGGQIGYEQYFGPGTRLTVT.

V is TRBV5-1 and J is TRBJ1-1; 8 nucleotides agree with TRBD1. This CDR3 is built from 13 residues. Losses at the gene ends were 4 bases for V and 4 bases for J; bases not matched to a gene: 3. The germline gives CDR1 SGHRS, CDR2 YFSETQ. This CDR3 is CASSATGGTEAFF. For the CDR3, the DNA is TGCGCCAGCAGCGCAACAGGGGGCACTGAAGCTTTCTTT.

This chain joins TRBV7-3 and TRBJ1-6; D is possibly TRBD1 (5 bases). This CDR3 comprises 16 residues. CDR1 is SGHTA and CDR2 is FQGTGA in the germline V gene. V lost 7 bases, J lost 12 bases, and 25 bases lay in between. The CDR3 DNA reads as TGTGCCAGCACCTGGGGTAGGCGGGACCTGCTATTACCCCTCCACTTT. This codes for CASTWGRRDLLLPLHF.

The chain recombines TRBV25-1 with TRBJ2-7, with D unresolved. The CDR3 has 13 amino acids. CDR1 and CDR2 (germline): MGHDK, SYGVNS. V was pared by 2 bases and J by 3 bases, with 8 bases between. For the CDR3, the DNA is TGTGCCAGCAGTGAACAGGCTAACTACGAGCAGTACTTC. It specifies CASSEQANYEQYF.

The chain employs TRBV6-1 and TRBJ1-2; D is undetermined. V was pared by 2 bases and J by 4 bases, with 5 bases between. The germline V gene encodes CDR1 MNHNS and CDR2 SASEGT. CDR3 length equals 12 residues. In nucleotides, the CDR3 is TGTGCCAGCAGTGAACACAGCTATGGCTACACCTTC. Translation gives CASSEHSYGYTF.

This rearrangement joins TRBV28 to TRBJ2-5, with a tentative D call TRBD2 (7 bases). The CDR3 is 13 residues long. V lost 6 bases, J lost 5 bases, and 13 bases lay in between. Germline lookup yields CDR1 MDHEN and CDR2 SYDVKM. The CDR3, as DNA: TGTGCCAGCAGACGGGGGGCCGTTGAGACCCAGTACTTC. Its protein is CASRRGAVETQYF.

The chain links TRBV5-1 to TRBJ1-1; D is perhaps TRBD1 (5 bases). CDR1 and CDR2 from the germline V gene are SGHRS and YFSETQ. There are 14 residues in the CDR3. V dropped 1 base and J dropped 7 bases, with 14 bases sitting between them. The CDR3: CASSLRAGMGEAFF. Written as DNA, the CDR3 is TGCGCCAGCAGCTTGAGGGCAGGGATGGGTGAAGCTTTCTTT.

The chain recombines TRBV7-8 with TRBJ2-5; D unclear. CDR3 length: 11 residues. Trimming stripped 8 bases from V and 5 bases from J, with 9 bases between. The germline CDR1 and CDR2 sequences are SGHVS and FQNEAQ. The CDR3 loop reads CASAFGETQYF. CDR3 DNA sequence: TGTGCCAGCGCTTTCGGGGAGACCCAGTACTTC.

The V and J genes are TRBV9 and TRBJ2-7; 11 nucleotides line up with TRBD2. This CDR3 contains 15 residues. Germline V lookup: CDR1 SGDLS, CDR2 YYNGEE. Losses at the gene ends were 0 bases for V and 6 bases for J; bases not matched to a gene: 5. The CDR3 is CASSVVPTSGTEQYF. The CDR3 region has the DNA TGTGCCAGCAGCGTAGTTCCGACTAGCGGGACCGAGCAGTACTTC.

This clone was observed once. V gene TRBV2 combines with J gene TRBJ2-2; 9 bases fit TRBD1. From germline, CDR1 is SNHLY and CDR2 FYNNEI. Trimming cost V 8 bases and J 8 bases; bases outside gene matches: 15. The CDR3 loop spans 16 amino acids. The CDR3 loop is CASQKPGQGFDGELFF. As DNA, the CDR3 is TGTGCCAGCCAAAAACCGGGACAGGGTTTTGATGGGGAGCTGTTTTTT.

This chain connects TRBV27 to TRBJ2-7; 7 bases match TRBD2. This CDR3 comprises 15 residues. Germline V gene sequence: CDR1 MNHEY, CDR2 SMNVEV (reference sequence). V lost 3 bases, J lost 0 bases, and 5 bases stayed unmatched. CDR3 nucleotide sequence: TGTGCCAGCAGTTTTGGGGGGACTACCTCCTACGAGCAGTACTTC. It specifies CASSFGGTTSYEQYF.